These 28 T cell receptor beta chains were sequenced from one sample in a study of blood T cell repertoires in COVID-19. The data were produced by immunoSEQ multiplex PCR, yet TCRdb's version contains in-frame clones alone and is incomplete. The sample has some 260,000 clones, roughly 82% seen once. Sequenced: peripheral blood. These receptors were taken from a woman aged 80 or over with active or convalescent COVID-19.

The chain has TRBV27 and TRBJ2-3, with D perhaps matching TRBD2 (6 bases). CDR3 length equals 15 residues. V was pared by 6 bases and J by 1 base, with 14 bases between. CDR1 is MNHEY and CDR2 is SMNVEV in the germline V gene (reference sequence). The CDR3 here is CASRGTGTGTDTQYF. CDR3 DNA: TGTGCCAGCAGGGGGACCGGGACTGGCACAGATACGCAGTATTTT.

This sequence joins TRBV6-5 and TRBJ1-5; TRBD1 matches at 7 bases. This CDR3 region has 13 residues. Looked up from germline, CDR1 is MNHEY and CDR2 is SVGAGI. V lost 11 bases and J lost 1; bases outside the gene matches: 5. The CDR3 region has the DNA TGTGCCTCACAGGGGACAAGCAATCAGCCCCAGCATTTT. Its translation is CASQGTSNQPQHF.

The chain employs TRBV5-1 and TRBJ1-3; the D gene is possibly TRBD1 (6 bases). This CDR3 spans 15 amino acids. V was pared by 8 bases and J by 0 bases, with 15 bases between. Germline V gene lookup returns CDR1 SGHRS and CDR2 YFSETQ. The CDR3 DNA is TGCGCCAGTAGGGACACCAAGAGCTCTGGAAACACCATATATTTT. Translated, it gives CASRDTKSSGNTIYF.

On this clone itself: A read error may produce the germline difference seen at one junction end. This sequence joins TRBV10-2 and TRBJ1-2, with D unresolved. The CDR3 is 14 amino acids. CDR1 and CDR2 (germline): WSHSY, SAAADI. The CDR3, as DNA: TGCGCCAGCACTGAGGCCAGTTCTAACTATGGCTACACCTTC. Amino acids: CASTEASSNYGYTF.

The CDR3 here is CASGPPDRDPTDTQYF. The CDR3 DNA reads as TGTGCCAGTGGGCCTCCGGACAGGGACCCCACAGATACGCAGTATTTT. This sequence joins TRBV19 and TRBJ2-3; 8 bases agree with TRBD1. Germline V lookup: CDR1 LNHDA, CDR2 SQIVND (reference sequence). The J segment lost 2 bases and the V segment lost 8 bases, leaving 12 bases of the junction unmatched. The CDR3 covers 16 residues.

This rearrangement joins TRBV5-8 to TRBJ2-4, with a weak D call TRBD1 (5 bases). The germline V and J ends were trimmed by 0 bases and 0 bases, with 13 bases remaining between them. CDR1 and CDR2 (germline): SGHTS, YDEGEE. The CDR3 sequence is 17 residues long. The CDR3 loop reads CASSLATGLLAKNIQYF. CDR3 DNA sequence: TGTGCCAGCAGCTTGGCTACAGGCCTTCTAGCCAAAAACATTCAGTACTTC.

The chain is built from TRBV5-1 and TRBJ1-3; D not resolved. CDR3 size: 16 residues. Germline V lookup: CDR1 SGHRS, CDR2 YFSETQ. Between the trimmed V and J ends, which lost 0 bases and 0 bases, there was a span of 10 bases. The CDR3 region is CASSLAGPSSGNTIYF. In DNA form, the CDR3 reads TGCGCCAGCAGCTTGGCCGGTCCGAGCTCTGGAAACACCATATATTTT.

V gene TRBV3-1 (or the pseudogene TRBV3-2) combines with J gene TRBJ2-2; D call uncertain. CDR1 is LGHDT and CDR2 is YNNKEL in the germline V gene (reference sequence). The CDR3 length is 18 residues. Between the trimmed V and J ends, which lost 1 base and 0 bases, there was a span of 15 bases. In nucleotides, the CDR3 is TGTGCCAGCAGCCAAGCAAAGTTCGCTAAGACGAACACCGGGGAGCTGTTTTTT. Translating gives CASSQAKFAKTNTGELFF.

This clone was detected only once. V gene TRBV24-1 combines with J gene TRBJ2-2; D perhaps matches TRBD2 (5 bases). This CDR3 region has 14 residues. V shed 9 bases and J shed 3 bases, with 13 bases lying between them. Per the germline V gene, CDR1 is KGHDR and CDR2 is SFDVKD. In DNA form, the CDR3 reads TGTGCCACCGGACTCGGGGTTCACACCGGGGAGCTGTTTTTT. This translates into CATGLGVHTGELFF.

The rearrangement uses TRBV28 and TRBJ1-1, with TRBD1 identical over 10 bases. The junction had 12 bases not matched to a gene; V was cut back by 3 bases and J by 5 bases. The CDR3 runs to 17 residues. Germline lookup yields CDR1 MDHEN and CDR2 SYDVKM. Here the CDR3 reads CASSFDFRDRGETEAFF. CDR3 DNA: TGTGCCAGCAGTTTCGATTTTCGGGACAGGGGTGAAACTGAAGCTTTCTTT.

The sample holds a few counts of this clone. The chain has TRBV30 and TRBJ1-1; 7 nucleotides align to TRBD1. The CDR3 covers 12 residues. Trimming took 8 bases from V and 8 from J; bases not matched to a gene: 11. CDR1 and CDR2 (germline): GTSNPN, SVGIG (reference sequence). This chain's CDR3 is CASIDWDREAFF. CDR3 sequence (DNA): TGTGCCAGCATCGATTGGGACAGAGAAGCTTTCTTT.

The chain uses TRBV28 and TRBJ1-2; D is possibly TRBD1 (5 bases). Trimming took 8 bases from V and 0 from J, leaving 16 bases between them. Germline values: CDR1 MDHEN, CDR2 SYDVKM. The CDR3 contains 15 residues. This chain's CDR3 is CASSLGGATNYGYTF. The CDR3 region has the DNA TGTGCCAGCTCTTTAGGAGGGGCTACTAACTATGGCTACACCTTC.

Comment on this clone: An end of the junction differs from the germline gene, which may be a read error. The chain combines TRBV6-5 with TRBJ1-4; D is uncertain. Germline CDR1 MNHEY, CDR2 SVGAGI. The CDR3 runs to 13 residues. The CDR3 nucleotides read TGTGCCAGTAGTTCCCGGCGGGATGAAAAACTGTTTTTT. Amino acids: CASSSRRDEKLFF.

V and J are TRBV6-1 and TRBJ2-3; weak D call: TRBD1 (6 bases). Per the germline V gene, CDR1 is MNHNS and CDR2 is SASEGT. The V gene lost 0 bases and the J gene lost 6 bases, with 13 bases spanning the gap. The CDR3 totals 15 residues. The CDR3 DNA is TGTGCCAGCAGTGAAGCCTTCAACAGGGAGGATACGCAGTATTTT. It yields the protein CASSEAFNREDTQYF.

CDR3 residues: CASSPLGTGGSEQYF. CDR3 sequence (DNA): TGTGCCAGCAGTCCCCTGGGGACAGGGGGAAGCGAGCAGTACTTC. The J gene is TRBJ2-7, the V gene TRBV28, with 11 positions matching TRBD1. Germline V gene sequence: CDR1 MDHEN, CDR2 SYDVKM. This CDR3 spans 15 amino acids. Trimming cost V 5 bases and J 6 bases; bases outside gene matches: 9.

V gene TRBV19 combines with J gene TRBJ2-4; D might be TRBD1 (5 bases). Germline V gene sequence: CDR1 LNHDA, CDR2 SQIVND (reference sequence). Trimming cost V 1 base and J 6 bases, with 10 bases left between them. The CDR3 contains 14 residues. The CDR3, as DNA: TGTGCCAGTAGTATAGTCTTCCAGGGAAACATTCAGTACTTC. Protein: CASSIVFQGNIQYF.

This chain uses TRBV9 with TRBJ1-2, with D possibly being TRBD1 (6 bases). Trimming shortened V by 4 bases and J by 9 bases, and 16 bases separated the two germline ends. This CDR3 region has 13 residues. The V gene's germline CDR1 is SGDLS and CDR2 YYNGEE. The CDR3 nucleotides read TGTGCCAGCAGCACCCCCGGACAGAGTAGCTACACCTTC. Encoded protein: CASSTPGQSSYTF. The complete variable domain, with remaining parts taken from reference TRBV9 and TRBJ1-2, reads DSGVTQTPKHLITATGQRVTLRCSPRSGDLSVYWYQQSLDQGLQFLIQYYNGEERAKGNILERFSAQQFPDLHSELNLSSLELGDSALYFCASSTPGQSSYTFGSGTRLTVV.

This chain uses TRBV18 with TRBJ2-5, with TRBD2 matching over 12 bases. CDR1 KGHSH and CDR2 LQKENI come from the germline V gene. The trim removed 6 bases at V and 4 bases at J, leaving 6 bases unmatched. The CDR3 consists of 15 residues. The CDR3: CASSPTSGGAETQYF. As DNA, the CDR3 is TGTGCCAGCTCTCCGACTAGCGGGGGTGCAGAGACCCAGTACTTC.

The chain carries TRBV27 and TRBJ2-3; 7 bases fit TRBD1. V shed 5 bases and J 2 bases; nucleotides not matched to a gene: 16. Germline lookup yields CDR1 MNHEY and CDR2 SMNVEV (reference sequence). The CDR3 runs 18 residues. CDR3 loop: CASSQTQPDRSITDTQYF. The CDR3 coding sequence is TGTGCCAGCAGTCAAACCCAACCGGACAGGTCCATCACAGATACGCAGTATTTT.

The rearrangement uses TRBV28 and TRBJ2-1; TRBD2 aligns across 12 bases. Germline CDR1 and CDR2: MDHEN and SYDVKM. With V trimmed by 6 bases and J by 7 bases, 7 bases remained unmatched. CDR3 length: 15 amino acids. The CDR3 coding sequence is TGTGCCAGCAGCCACCCTAGCGGGGGGGCGAATGAGCAGTTCTTC. Protein: CASSHPSGGANEQFF.

The chain is built from TRBV5-1 and TRBJ1-5; D possibly corresponds to TRBD1 (5 bases). The germline V gene encodes CDR1 SGHRS and CDR2 YFSETQ. The CDR3 is 13 amino acids. Trimming removed 1 base from V and 7 bases from J, with 9 bases in between. The CDR3 loop reads CASSLIGEQPQHF. The CDR3 DNA is TGCGCCAGCAGCTTGATAGGGGAACAGCCCCAGCATTTT.

The V call is TRBV6-4, the J call TRBJ2-7; 10 bases line up with TRBD2. Germline V gene sequence: CDR1 MRHNA, CDR2 SNTAGT. After removal of 5 bases from V and 5 bases from J, the junction contained 12 bases not matched to a gene. The CDR3 totals 16 residues. CDR3 loop: CASSISWTSGIHEQYF. The CDR3 nucleotides are TGTGCCAGCAGTATCTCTTGGACTAGCGGTATACACGAGCAGTACTTC.

The chain couples TRBV4-1 to TRBJ2-5; D may be TRBD2 (6 bases). This CDR3 has 14 amino acids. Between the trimmed V and J ends, which lost 6 bases and 5 bases, there was a span of 16 bases. Germline V CDR1 and CDR2: MGHRA, YSYEKL. The CDR3 protein is CASSPRLEDETQYF. The CDR3 DNA is TGCGCCAGCAGTCCCCGACTAGAGGACGAGACCCAGTACTTC.

V is TRBV2 and J is TRBJ1-1; the D gene is possibly TRBD1 (5 bases). Trimming left V 3 bases short and J 0 bases short, with 11 bases between. There are 15 residues in the CDR3. CDR1 and CDR2 from the germline V gene are SNHLY and FYNNEI. The CDR3 region has the DNA TGTGCCAGCAGTGAGATGGGGCCTATGAACACTGAAGCTTTCTTT. This encodes CASSEMGPMNTEAFF.

The chain joins TRBV5-4 to TRBJ2-2; TRBD1 might be the D (6 bases). CDR1 and CDR2 (germline): SGHNT, YYREEE (reference sequence). V was trimmed by 0 bases and J by 4 bases, leaving 10 bases between them. This CDR3 is built from 15 residues. The CDR3 DNA is TGTGCCAGCAGCTTGGACAGGGTGGGCACCGGGGAGCTGTTTTTT. It codes for CASSLDRVGTGELFF.

This clone occurred a few times. The chain uses TRBV28 and TRBJ1-5; D perhaps matches TRBD1 (5 bases). This CDR3 contains 17 residues. Germline-derived CDR1 and CDR2 are MDHEN and SYDVKM. V was shortened by 6 bases and J by 5 bases, with 23 bases between the two germline ends. This CDR3 reads CASSPVQGRFEDQPQHF. The CDR3 DNA is TGTGCCAGCAGCCCTGTGCAGGGTAGATTCGAAGATCAGCCCCAGCATTTT.

This chain links TRBV5-1 with TRBJ2-2; TRBD2 matches 8 bases. The V segment lost 5 bases and the J segment 5 bases; nucleotides outside the gene matches: 5. From germline, CDR1 is SGHRS and CDR2 YFSETQ. The CDR3 has 14 residues. This CDR3 reads CASRTGGGTGELFF. Here the CDR3 DNA reads TGCGCCAGCAGAACGGGAGGGGGGACCGGGGAGCTGTTTTTT.

This sequence joins TRBV7-9 and TRBJ2-7, with D perhaps TRBD1 (7 bases). From germline, CDR1 is SEHNR and CDR2 FQNEAQ (reference sequence). The ends were cut back, 2 bases at V and 0 bases at J, with 11 bases in the middle. This CDR3 region has 15 residues. The CDR3 coding sequence is TGTGCCAGCAGCTTACAGGGGGGACTCTCCTACGAGCAGTACTTC. This sequence encodes CASSLQGGLSYEQYF.